Following are 23 T cell receptor beta chains from one sample sequenced in a study of cytomegalovirus exposure and HLA in healthy donors. Sequenced by immunoSEQ multiplex PCR; TCRdb stores in-frame clones only, minus some. The repertoire holds roughly 250,000 clones, with about 86% as singletons. The sample consisted of PBMCs. These receptor sequences come from a young woman in good health and CMV-seropositive.

The chain combines TRBV5-1 with TRBJ2-3; the match to TRBD1 covers 7 bases. CDR3 length equals 16 residues. Germline V lookup: CDR1 SGHRS, CDR2 YFSETQ. J was trimmed by 4 bases and V by 4 bases; bases with no gene match: 12. The CDR3 spells CASSALTGFVADTQYF. CDR3 DNA: TGCGCCAGCAGCGCCCTGACAGGGTTCGTCGCAGATACGCAGTATTTT.

The rearrangement links TRBV4-1 to TRBJ2-1, with TRBD2 matching over 8 bases. CDR3 length: 16 amino acids. V trimming: 1 base; J trimming: 9 bases; junction bases outside the gene matches: 11. The germline V gene encodes CDR1 MGHRA and CDR2 YSYEKL. CDR3 region: CASSQGFLGRAGEQFF. CDR3 DNA: TGCGCCAGCAGCCAAGGTTTTCTCGGGAGGGCCGGTGAGCAGTTCTTC.

This sequence joins TRBV12-5 and TRBJ1-1; no firm D call. V was trimmed by 4 bases and J by 1 base, leaving 16 bases between them. Germline V gives CDR1 LGHNT, CDR2 FRNRAP. The CDR3 sequence is 16 residues long. The CDR3 sequence: CASGSSAPGSNTEAFF. The CDR3 DNA is TGTGCTAGTGGTTCCTCCGCCCCAGGATCGAACACTGAAGCTTTCTTT.

This rearrangement joins TRBV30 to TRBJ2-5, with D tentatively TRBD2 (5 bases). CDR3 size: 14 residues. Germline assignment: CDR1 GTSNPN and CDR2 SVGIG (reference sequence). The V gene lost 4 bases and the J gene lost 2 bases, with 14 bases spanning the gap. The CDR3 spells CAWTLSSGQETQYF. The DNA of the CDR3 is TGTGCCTGGACCCTCTCCAGCGGTCAAGAGACCCAGTACTTC.

V and J are TRBV28 and TRBJ1-1; 10 nucleotides line up with TRBD1. With V trimmed by 3 bases and J by 7 bases, 2 bases remained unmatched. This CDR3 has 13 amino acids. CDR1 MDHEN and CDR2 SYDVKM come from the germline V gene. This CDR3 is CASSLDRGVEAFF. The CDR3 DNA sequence: TGTGCCAGCAGTTTGGACAGGGGGGTTGAAGCTTTCTTT.

The genes are TRBV29-1 and TRBJ1-4, with D unresolved. The germline V gene has CDR1 SQVTM and CDR2 ANQGSEA. The CDR3 has 14 amino acids. The germline V and J ends were trimmed by 6 bases and 4 bases, with 15 bases remaining between them. The chain's CDR3 is CSVRPGLDNEKLFF. In nucleotides, the CDR3 is TGCAGCGTCCGACCGGGGTTGGATAATGAAAAACTGTTTTTT.

The chain carries TRBV11-2 and TRBJ2-3; D is uncertain. The CDR3 has 12 residues. CDR1 is SGHAT and CDR2 is FQNNGV in the germline V gene. Trimming took 4 bases from V and 2 from J, leaving 4 bases between them. The chain's CDR3 is CASSSYTDTQYF. CDR3 nucleotides: TGTGCCAGCAGCTCCTACACAGATACGCAGTATTTT.

The chain has TRBV7-2 and TRBJ2-5, with 10 bases aligning to TRBD2. V shed 3 bases, J shed 4 bases, and the junction held 8 bases outside the gene matches. This CDR3 spans 16 amino acids. Looked up from germline, CDR1 is SGHTA and CDR2 is FQGNSA. This chain's CDR3 is CASSLTTSGKGETQYF. The CDR3 region has the DNA TGTGCCAGCAGCTTGACTACTAGCGGGAAGGGAGAGACCCAGTACTTC.

This chain joins TRBV10-3 and TRBJ1-1, with TRBD1 identical over 9 bases. V was pared by 7 bases and J by 2 bases, with 8 bases of the junction left unmatched. The CDR3 runs to 15 residues. Germline CDR1 is ENHRY and CDR2 is SYGVKD. Here the CDR3 DNA reads TGTGCCATCACCGAAGGGACAGGGCGTAACACTGAAGCTTTCTTT. Amino acids: CAITEGTGRNTEAFF.

This chain uses TRBV7-9 with TRBJ1-4, with no clear D. Germline CDR1 and CDR2: SEHNR and FQNEAQ (reference sequence). The CDR3 covers 13 residues. Trimming cost V 4 bases and J 10 bases, with 13 bases left between them. CDR3 in amino acids: CASSSRDNGKLFF. CDR3 bases: TGTGCCAGCAGCTCTCGGGATAACGGAAAACTGTTTTTT. Filled out from reference TRBV7-9 and TRBJ1-4, the complete variable domain reads DTGVSQNPRHKITKRGQNVTFRCDPISEHNRLYWYRQTLGQGPEFLTYFQNEAQLEKSRLLSDRFSAERPKGSFSTLEIQRTEQGDSAMYLCASSSRDNGKLFFGSGTQLSVL.

The genes are TRBV21-1 and TRBJ2-1; TRBD2 is the table's D call and was not checked against the DNA. TRBV21-1 is a listed pseudogene. The CDR3 sequence is 17 residues long. The CDR3 DNA is TGTGCCAGCAGCAAAGCCGGGGAGAGGTGTAACTACAATGAGCAGTTCTTC. This encodes CASSKAGERCNYNEQFF.

The gene calls are TRBV19 and TRBJ2-3, with D hard to call. This CDR3 is built from 17 residues. Germline loops: CDR1 LNHDA, CDR2 SQIVND (reference sequence). V was clipped by 3 bases and J by 1 base, with 17 bases between them. The CDR3 is CASSITGFREGTDTQYF. DNA of the CDR3: TGTGCCAGTAGTATTACGGGTTTTCGAGAAGGCACAGATACGCAGTATTTT.

The V gene is TRBV11-1, the J gene TRBJ1-5; a possible D gene is TRBD1 (5 bases). CDR1 SGHAT and CDR2 FQDESV come from the germline V gene (reference sequence). V lost 5 bases, J lost 1 base, and 12 bases lay in between. The CDR3 has 15 residues. The CDR3 spells CASSPSGKSNQPQHF. Written as DNA, the CDR3 is TGTGCCAGCAGCCCATCAGGGAAGAGCAATCAGCCCCAGCATTTT.

The chain employs TRBV11-1 and TRBJ2-1, with 15 positions matching TRBD2. This CDR3 is 18 amino acids long. After removal of 4 bases from V and 7 bases from J, the junction contained 11 bases not matched to a gene. The V gene's germline CDR1 is SGHAT and CDR2 FQDESV (reference sequence). The CDR3 DNA sequence: TGTGCCAGCAGCTCCCCGGGACTAGCGGGAGGCCAACCTAATGAGCAGTTCTTC. It translates to CASSSPGLAGGQPNEQFF.

About this clone itself: The sample holds other DNA sequences that translate to the same CDR3. The V call is TRBV27, the J call TRBJ1-4, with TRBD1 matching 9 bases. The length of the CDR3 is 15 residues. Germline V gene data show CDR1 as MNHEY and CDR2 as SMNVEV (reference sequence). Unmatched junction bases numbered 5, after V lost 4 bases and J lost 5 bases. This CDR3 reads CASSSPDRGNEKLFF. CDR3 in DNA: TGTGCCAGCAGTTCTCCCGACAGGGGGAATGAAAAACTGTTTTTT.

This sequence joins TRBV10-2 and TRBJ2-5; D unresolved. The CDR3 sequence is 12 residues long. V lost 2 bases to trimming and J lost 4 bases, with 5 bases between them. Germline V gene data show CDR1 as WSHSY and CDR2 as SAAADI. CDR3 in amino acids: CASSEPGETQYF. The CDR3 region has the DNA TGCGCCAGCAGTGAGCCAGGAGAGACCCAGTACTTC.

The chain recombines TRBV4-1 with TRBJ2-3, with D maybe TRBD2 (5 bases). Per the germline V gene, CDR1 is MGHRA and CDR2 is YSYEKL. This CDR3 contains 15 residues. V gave up 0 bases and J gave up 8 bases, with 15 bases separating them. The DNA of the CDR3 is TGCGCCAGCAGCCAAGAGTGGGAGAAAAGTAGTACGCAGTATTTT. This translates into CASSQEWEKSSTQYF.

This clone was recorded a few times. The J gene is TRBJ1-1, the V gene TRBV7-9, with TRBD1 matching over 7 bases. From germline, CDR1 is SEHNR and CDR2 FQNEAQ (reference sequence). The length of the CDR3 is 15 residues. J gave up 0 bases and V 6 bases, and 7 bases lay outside the gene matches. The CDR3 nucleotides read TGTGCCAGCAGGCCCAGACAGGGAGTGAACACTGAAGCTTTCTTT. It codes for CASRPRQGVNTEAFF.

The CDR3 nucleotides read TGTGCCAGTAGTATAGGTTGGGACAGCCCTTACTCTGGAAACACCATATATTTT. Amino acid sequence: CASSIGWDSPYSGNTIYF. The chain links TRBV19 to TRBJ1-3; 7 bases align to TRBD1. V lost 1 base and J lost 0; bases outside the gene matches: 9. Germline CDR1 and CDR2: LNHDA and SQIVND (reference sequence). The CDR3 totals 18 residues.

This rearrangement joins TRBV28 to TRBJ2-7, with 7 positions matching TRBD2. This CDR3 is built from 17 residues. J lost 2 bases, V lost 4 bases, and 14 bases had no gene match. Germline lookup yields CDR1 MDHEN and CDR2 SYDVKM. The CDR3 reads CASSSPPGGLFTYEQYF. CDR3 coding DNA: TGTGCCAGCAGTTCCCCCCCCGGGGGGTTGTTTACCTACGAGCAGTACTTC.

This clone was observed a few times. This sequence joins TRBV6-8 and TRBJ2-7, with 10 bases aligning to TRBD2. The germline CDR1 and CDR2 sequences are MNHGY and SAAAGT. J was trimmed by 3 bases and V by 2 bases; bases with no gene match: 10. CDR3 length: 17 residues. CDR3 DNA sequence: TGTGCCAGCAGTTACCCTGATAGGACTAGCGGTTTCTACGAGCAGTACTTC. It is translated as CASSYPDRTSGFYEQYF.

This chain connects TRBV6-1 to TRBJ2-3; the D gene is possibly TRBD2 (5 bases). Per germline, CDR1 MNHNS and CDR2 SASEGT. Trimming cost V 4 bases and J 6 bases, with 20 bases left between them. The CDR3 length is 16 residues. CDR3 loop: CASSVNTAGRGDTQYF. The CDR3, as DNA: TGTGCCAGCAGTGTCAACACGGCCGGCCGCGGGGATACGCAGTATTTT.

The CDR3 nucleotides are TGTGCCTGGAGTCAAAGGGGGAACACTGAAGCTTTCTTT. Translating gives CAWSQRGNTEAFF. This chain joins TRBV30 and TRBJ1-1; D possibly corresponds to TRBD1 (5 bases). There are 13 residues in the CDR3. With 2 bases removed from V and 1 base from J, the gap between germline ends came to 8 bases. Germline V gene lookup returns CDR1 GTSNPN and CDR2 SVGIG (reference sequence).